The 18 T cell receptor beta chains presented below share a single source sample, sequenced in a study of T cells after yellow fever vaccination. In TCRdb, the 5' RACE reads were re-called with MiXCR into one record per CDR3 protein. Among roughly 65,000 distinct CDR3 sequences listed, 5.5% to 7.5% were seen once. Sample: CD4+ T cells sorted from PBMCs, taken more than 14 days after the first yellow fever vaccination. Every receptor here comes from a man between 18 and 35 years old who received the YFV17D yellow fever vaccine.

This clonotype has a count of ten or more. J is TRBJ2-3 and V is TRBV19; 7 bases are shared with TRBD2. Trimming took 7 bases from V and 0 from J; bases not matched to a gene: 10. Germline assignment: CDR1 LNHDA and CDR2 SQIVND (reference sequence). The CDR3 sequence is 16 residues long. The CDR3 region is CASTRSASGSTDTQYF. DNA of the CDR3: TGTGCCAGTACTCGATCGGCTAGCGGAAGCACAGATACGCAGTATTTT.

This clonotype has at least ten counts. V and J are TRBV3-1 and TRBJ2-7, with D possibly being TRBD1 (5 bases). CDR1 LGHDT and CDR2 YNNKEL come from the germline V gene (reference sequence). The CDR3 spans 14 residues. Trimming removed 5 bases at V and 0 bases at J, with 11 bases between. CDR3 sequence: CASSATATSYEQYF. In DNA form, the CDR3 reads TGTGCCAGCAGCGCGACAGCAACCTCCTACGAGCAGTACTTC.

A word on this clonotype: This clone may be a read error of a much larger clone one base away. V and J are TRBV5-1 and TRBJ2-3, with TRBD1 matching over 8 bases. This CDR3 has 14 residues. Per germline, CDR1 SGHRS and CDR2 YFSETQ. This CDR3 reads CASRRDRQADPQYF. The DNA for the CDR3 is TGCGCCAGCAGAAGGGACAGGCAGGCAGATCCGCAGTATTTT.

This clonotype was observed a few times. The chain is built from TRBV27 and TRBJ2-3, with D possibly being TRBD1 (5 bases). Per germline, CDR1 MNHEY and CDR2 SMNVEV (reference sequence). The V end was cut by 0 bases, the J end by 4 bases, with 11 bases between. The CDR3 extends over 15 amino acids. The CDR3, as DNA: TGTGCCAGCAGTTTATCGGCAGGGAACGCAGATACGCAGTATTTT. Amino acids: CASSLSAGNADTQYF.

At least ten counts were recorded for this clonotype. CDR3 bases: TGTGCCAGCAGCTTCGAAGCTAACTATGGCTACACCTTC. It translates to CASSFEANYGYTF. The chain uses TRBV5-6 and TRBJ1-2; D gene uncertain. V was shortened by 2 bases and J by 0 bases, with 5 bases between the two germline ends. Germline CDR1 SGHDT, CDR2 YYEEEE. This CDR3 contains 13 residues.

The sample holds many counts of this clonotype. V is TRBV18 and J is TRBJ2-3; D is ambiguous. The V end lost 3 bases, the J end lost 6 bases, and 7 bases lay between the germline ends. This CDR3 spans 12 amino acids. The germline gives CDR1 KGHSH, CDR2 LQKENI. The chain's CDR3 is CASSPSRDTQYF. CDR3 bases: TGTGCCAGCTCACCTTCTAGGGATACGCAGTATTTT.

CDR3 nucleotides: TGTGCCAGCAGTCTCTTCGGGGGTAACTACGAGCAGTACGTC. Its protein is CASSLFGGNYEQYV. The chain carries TRBV28 and TRBJ2-7; D perhaps matches TRBD2 (6 bases). V was shortened by 5 bases and J by 3 bases, with 14 bases between the two germline ends. Germline CDR1 is MDHEN and CDR2 is SYDVKM. The CDR3 spans 14 residues.

In its sample, this clonotype was seen many times. J is TRBJ1-1 and V is TRBV7-2; tentative D call: TRBD1 (6 bases). Trimming took 3 bases from V and 4 from J, leaving 12 bases between them. The CDR3 sequence is 14 residues long. The germline V gene has CDR1 SGHTA and CDR2 FQGNSA. The CDR3 DNA sequence: TGTGCCAGCAGCTTTAGGGGAGGGGGCACTGAAGCTTTCTTT. Its translation is CASSFRGGGTEAFF.

This clonotype was seen ten or more times. This rearrangement joins TRBV5-1 to TRBJ1-4; 7 bases agree with TRBD1. The germline V gene has CDR1 SGHRS and CDR2 YFSETQ. Trimming took 4 bases from V and 8 from J; bases not matched to a gene: 11. The CDR3 contains 15 residues. The CDR3 DNA reads as TGCGCCAGCAGCCCATCCGGGGGACAGTCAGAAAAACTGTTTTTT. It codes for CASSPSGGQSEKLFF.

There are a few counts of this clonotype. A much larger clone is a single base away; this may be a read error. The V gene is TRBV11-2, the J gene TRBJ2-5, with TRBD1 matching over 8 bases. CDR3 length equals 16 residues. Germline V gene sequence: CDR1 SGHAT, CDR2 FQNNGV. With 0 bases clipped from V and 5 bases from J, the junction kept 8 bases outside the gene matches. In DNA, the CDR3 is TGTGCCAGCAGCTTAGATGGCAGGGGGCGGGATGAGACCCAGTACTTC. This gives the protein CASSLDGRGRDETQYF.

This clonotype was seen repeatedly, ten times or more. This chain joins TRBV12-3 or TRBV12-4 and TRBJ1-1; a possible D gene is TRBD1 (5 bases). The germline V and J ends were trimmed by 10 bases and 2 bases, with 14 bases remaining between them. The CDR3 covers 13 residues. CDR3 amino acids: CATRGPPNTEAFF. CDR3 nucleotides: TGTGCCACCCGGGGCCCACCTAACACTGAAGCTTTCTTT.

This chain connects TRBV7-2 to TRBJ1-1; possible D gene TRBD1, 5 bases. The CDR3 covers 17 residues. With 1 base removed from V and 6 bases from J, the gap between germline ends came to 21 bases. Germline CDR1 is SGHTA and CDR2 is FQGNSA. In nucleotides, the CDR3 is TGTGCCAGCAGCTTAGTCGGGGGGGGTGGAGGGATGGCTGAAGCTTTCTTT. Translated, it gives CASSLVGGGGGMAEAFF. The variable domain in full, completed from reference TRBV7-2 and TRBJ1-1, reads GAGVSQSPSNKVTEKGKDVELRCDPISGHTALYWYRQSLGQGLEFLIYFQGNSAPDKSGLPSDRFSAERTGGSVSTLTIQRTQQEDSAVYLCASSLVGGGGGMAEAFFGQGTRLTVV.

This clonotype was found many times. CDR3 nucleotide sequence: TGTGCCAGCAGTACCATCTCTGGGGCCAACGTCCTGACTTTC. Translating it yields CASSTISGANVLTF. The chain recombines TRBV28 with TRBJ2-6; D unclear. With 5 bases removed from V and 0 bases from J, the gap between germline ends came to 5 bases. Germline CDR1 reads MDHEN; CDR2 reads SYDVKM. The CDR3 spans 14 residues. Full variable domain (remainder filled in from reference TRBV28 and TRBJ2-6): DVKVTQSSRYLVKRTGEKVFLECVQDMDHENMFWYRQDPGLGLRLIYFSYDVKMKEKGDIPEGYSVSREKKERFSLILESASTNQTSMYLCASSTISGANVLTFGAGSRLTVL.

This clonotype came up many times. This chain uses TRBV7-2 with TRBJ1-3, with TRBD1 matching 7 bases. The ends lost 5 bases at V and 4 bases at J; junction bases unmatched: 8. CDR3 size: 15 residues. Germline values: CDR1 SGHTA, CDR2 FQGNSA. CDR3 loop: CASSVSGTEGNTIYF. Here the CDR3 DNA reads TGTGCCAGCAGCGTATCAGGGACAGAGGGAAACACCATATATTTT.

This clonotype was observed at least ten times. The V call is TRBV20-1, the J call TRBJ1-1; D not resolved. Germline-derived CDR1 and CDR2 are DFQATT and SNEGSKA (reference sequence). Trimming took 3 bases from V and 1 from J, leaving 9 bases between them. This CDR3 has 13 amino acids. CDR3 nucleotide sequence: TGCAGTGCTAGTGGGTGGGGGAACACTGAAGCTTTCTTT. Its translation: CSASGWGNTEAFF.

This clonotype occurred many times. The chain uses TRBV7-6 and TRBJ2-7; the D is unclear. Deletions cut 1 base from V and 5 bases from J, with 9 bases between. The germline CDR1 and CDR2 sequences are SGHVS and FNYEAQ. The CDR3 is 13 amino acids. This CDR3 is CASSLEGWNEQYF. The CDR3 DNA reads TGTGCCAGCAGCTTAGAGGGCTGGAACGAGCAGTACTTC.

This clonotype occurred many times. The chain carries TRBV14 and TRBJ2-7; D is uncertain. V gave up 3 bases and J gave up 2 bases, with 20 bases separating them. Germline values: CDR1 SGHDN, CDR2 FVKESK. The CDR3 covers 17 residues. Written as DNA, the CDR3 is TGTGCCAGCAGCCACACCCCTTGGCCCACTCCGACCTACGAGCAGTACTTC. Translating gives CASSHTPWPTPTYEQYF.

This clonotype has ten or more counts. This chain links TRBV29-1 with TRBJ1-5; tentative D call: TRBD1 (6 bases). The germline CDR1 and CDR2 sequences are SQVTM and ANQGSEA. The CDR3 has 13 amino acids. With 4 bases removed from V and 3 bases from J, the gap between germline ends came to 10 bases. The CDR3 reads CSVVQGLNQPQHF. As DNA, the CDR3 is TGCAGCGTTGTACAGGGCCTCAATCAGCCCCAGCATTTT.